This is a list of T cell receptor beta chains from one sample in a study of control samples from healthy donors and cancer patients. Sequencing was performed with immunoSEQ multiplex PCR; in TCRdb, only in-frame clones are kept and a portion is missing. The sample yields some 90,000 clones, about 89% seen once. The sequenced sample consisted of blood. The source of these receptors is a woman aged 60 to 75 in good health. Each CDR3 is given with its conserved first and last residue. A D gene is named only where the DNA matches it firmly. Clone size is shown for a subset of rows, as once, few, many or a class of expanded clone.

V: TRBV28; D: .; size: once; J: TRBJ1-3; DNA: TGTGCCAGCAGTTCCCGAGGGGCTGGAAACACCATATATTTT; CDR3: CASSSRGAGNTIYF
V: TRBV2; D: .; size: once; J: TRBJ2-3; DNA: TGTGCCAGCAGCGTGGACTCAAATACGCAGTATTTT; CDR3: CASSVDSNTQYF
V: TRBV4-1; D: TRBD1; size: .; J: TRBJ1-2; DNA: TGCGCCAGCAGCCCCGACAGGGTGGGGTATGGCTACACCTTC; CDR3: CASSPDRVGYGYTF
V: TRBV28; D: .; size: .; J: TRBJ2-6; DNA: TGTGCCAGCAGACCCCTCCGGGGGTCTACTGGGGCCAACGTCCTGACTTTC; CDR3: CASRPLRGSTGANVLTF
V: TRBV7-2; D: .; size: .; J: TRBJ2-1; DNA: TGTGCCAGCAGCTTAGTTACTGGATCCTACAATGAGCAGTTCTTC; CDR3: CASSLVTGSYNEQFF
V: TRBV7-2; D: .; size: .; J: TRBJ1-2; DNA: TGTGCCAGCAGAGAAGGCGGGGGGCCGGGCTATGGCTACACCTTC; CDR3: CASREGGGPGYGYTF
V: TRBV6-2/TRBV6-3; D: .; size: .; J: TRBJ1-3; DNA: TGTGCCAGCAGCCCTATGGGACACCTCCGCTCTGGAAACACCATATATTTT; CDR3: CASSPMGHLRSGNTIYF
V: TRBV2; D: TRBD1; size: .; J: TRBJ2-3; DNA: TGTGCCAGCGGGACAGGGGGCAGATTCCCCACAGATACGCAGTATTTT; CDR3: CASGTGGRFPTDTQYF
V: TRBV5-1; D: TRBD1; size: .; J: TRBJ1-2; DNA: TGCGCCAGCAGACACGTCTACAGGGGCATTAACTATGGCTACACCTTC; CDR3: CASRHVYRGINYGYTF
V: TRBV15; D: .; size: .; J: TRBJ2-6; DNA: TGTGCCACCAGCCTAGGGGGGGGTGGGGCCAACGTCCTGACTTTC; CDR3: CATSLGGGGANVLTF
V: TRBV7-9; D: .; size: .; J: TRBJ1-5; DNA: TGTGCCAGCAGTTCCGACAGTCATCAGCCCCAGCATTTT; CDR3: CASSSDSHQPQHF
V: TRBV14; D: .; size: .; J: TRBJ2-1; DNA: TGTGCCAGCAGCCAACCTCTAGCGTATTCCTACAATGAGCAGTTCTTC; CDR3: CASSQPLAYSYNEQFF
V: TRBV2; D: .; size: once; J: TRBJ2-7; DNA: TGTGCCAGCAGTCCCGCCTACGAGCAGTACTTC; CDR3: CASSPAYEQYF
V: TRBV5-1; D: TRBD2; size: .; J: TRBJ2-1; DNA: TGCGCCAGCAGCTTGGCTGCCCGGGGGGTCGCGTCTGAGCAGTTCTTC; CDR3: CASSLAARGVASEQFF
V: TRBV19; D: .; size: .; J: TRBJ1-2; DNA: TGTGCCAGTAGTATCCTCGGGGAAGTCGGCTACACCTTC; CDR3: CASSILGEVGYTF
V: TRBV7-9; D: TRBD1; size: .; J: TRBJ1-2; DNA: TGTGCCAGCAGCGCGACGGGACAGGGGAACTATGGCTACACCTTC; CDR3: CASSATGQGNYGYTF
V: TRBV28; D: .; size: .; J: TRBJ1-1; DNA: TGTGCCAGCAGCCAACCTCAGGGGAGGAACACTGAAGCTTTCTTT; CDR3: CASSQPQGRNTEAFF
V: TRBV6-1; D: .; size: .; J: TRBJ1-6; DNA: TGTGCCAGCAGTGCGGGACCCTATAATTCACCCCTCCACTTT; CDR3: CASSAGPYNSPLHF
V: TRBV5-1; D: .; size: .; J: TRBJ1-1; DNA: TGCGCCAGCATAAAGGGACTGGAAAACACTGAAGCTTTCTTT; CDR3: CASIKGLENTEAFF
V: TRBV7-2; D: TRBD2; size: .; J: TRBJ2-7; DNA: TGTGCCAGCAGCCTCGGCCTAGCGGGAGGGATCCCCTACGAGCAGTACTTC; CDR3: CASSLGLAGGIPYEQYF
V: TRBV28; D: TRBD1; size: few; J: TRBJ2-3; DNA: TGTGCCAGCAGTCCGACAGGGGGCACGTACTCTCCAGATACGCAGTATTTT; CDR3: CASSPTGGTYSPDTQYF
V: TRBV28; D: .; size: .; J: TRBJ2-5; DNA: TGTGCCAGCACCCCCGGGGGGCGGGCCCAAGAGACCCAGTACTTC; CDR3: CASTPGGRAQETQYF
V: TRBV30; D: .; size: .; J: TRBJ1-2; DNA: TGTGCCTGGAACCCCTCCCCGGGGCAAGACCGCAACTATGGCTACACCTTC; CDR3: CAWNPSPGQDRNYGYTF
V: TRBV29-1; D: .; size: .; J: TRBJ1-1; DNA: TGCAGCGTTGATCGCGCGGACACTGAAGCTTTCTTT; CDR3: CSVDRADTEAFF
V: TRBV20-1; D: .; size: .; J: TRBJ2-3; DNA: TGCAGTGCTAGAGAGGAGGGAAGGGCACATTTT; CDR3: CSAREEGRAHF
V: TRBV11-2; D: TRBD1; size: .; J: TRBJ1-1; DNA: TGTGCCAGCAGCTTCCTCCTAACAGGGGACACTGAAGCTTTCTTT; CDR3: CASSFLLTGDTEAFF
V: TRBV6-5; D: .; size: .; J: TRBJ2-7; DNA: TGTGCCGCCCGACGGGGGGCTAGATCCGAGCAGTACTTC; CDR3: CAARRGARSEQYF
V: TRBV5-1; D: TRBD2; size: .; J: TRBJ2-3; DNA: TGCGCCAGCAGCCCTCTCGCGGGAGGGCCGGATACGCAGTATTTT; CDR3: CASSPLAGGPDTQYF
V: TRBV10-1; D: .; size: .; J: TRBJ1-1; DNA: TGCGCCAGCAGGGAGCCGAACACTGAAGCTTTCTTT; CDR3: CASREPNTEAFF
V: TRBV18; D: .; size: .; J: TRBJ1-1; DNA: TGTGCCAGCTCACGATCGACAGCGAACACTGAAGCTTTCTTT; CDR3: CASSRSTANTEAFF
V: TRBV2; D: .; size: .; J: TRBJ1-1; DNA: TGTGCCAGCAGCGCCCCAGGGAACACTGAAGCTTTCTTT; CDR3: CASSAPGNTEAFF
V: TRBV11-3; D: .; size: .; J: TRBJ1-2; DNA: TGTGCCAGCAGCTTAGATCGTCTATGGGGGGACCCCATCTATGGCTACACCTTC; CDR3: CASSLDRLWGDPIYGYTF
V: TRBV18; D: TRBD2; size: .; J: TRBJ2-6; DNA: TGTGCCAGCTCCCCTCCCGGGGGGGCTGGGGCCAACGTCCTGACTTTC; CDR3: CASSPPGGAGANVLTF
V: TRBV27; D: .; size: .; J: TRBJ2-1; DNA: TGTGCCAGCAGTTTCTTGGGGGCAGCCTACAATGAGCAGTTCTTC; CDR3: CASSFLGAAYNEQFF
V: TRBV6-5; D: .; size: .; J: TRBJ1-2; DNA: TGTGCCAGCAGCTCGGGACCGAAAAACTATGGCTACACCTTC; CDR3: CASSSGPKNYGYTF
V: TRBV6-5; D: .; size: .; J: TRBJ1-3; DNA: TGTGCCAGCAGTTACTCGGAGACACCTGGAAACACCATATATTTT; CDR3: CASSYSETPGNTIYF
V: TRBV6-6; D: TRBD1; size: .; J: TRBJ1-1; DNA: TGTGCCAGCAGTTATCAGGGGGAATCCACTGAAGCTTTCTTT; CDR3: CASSYQGESTEAFF
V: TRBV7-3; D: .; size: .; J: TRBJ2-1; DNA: TGTGCCAGCAGCTTGGGCAGGGAGCCCTACAATGAGCAGTTCTTC; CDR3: CASSLGREPYNEQFF
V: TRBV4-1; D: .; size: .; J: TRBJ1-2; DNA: TGCGCCAGCAGCCAAGTCCCGCCAGCCTATGGCTACACCTTC; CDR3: CASSQVPPAYGYTF
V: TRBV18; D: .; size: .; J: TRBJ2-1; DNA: TGTGCCAGCTCACCCCAACAGTCTGAGCAGTTCTTC; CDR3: CASSPQQSEQFF
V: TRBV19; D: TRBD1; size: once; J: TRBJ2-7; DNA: TGTGCCAGTAGCCCCGGACAGGGGTATCAGTACGAGCAGTACTTC; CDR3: CASSPGQGYQYEQYF
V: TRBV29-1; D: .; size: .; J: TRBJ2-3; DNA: TGCAGCGCCGATGGCCAGACGGATACGCAGTATTTT; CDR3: CSADGQTDTQYF
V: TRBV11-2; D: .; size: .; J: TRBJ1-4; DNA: TGTGCCAGCAGCCTAGGGGGGGGGAATGAAAAACTGTTTTTT; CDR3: CASSLGGGNEKLFF
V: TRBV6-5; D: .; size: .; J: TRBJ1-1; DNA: TGTGCCAGCAGACCCTTTGGACAGTACGGATATGGTTTCTTT; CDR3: CASRPFGQYGYGFF
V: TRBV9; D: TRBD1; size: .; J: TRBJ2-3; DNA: TGTGCCAGCAGCGACCGGGACAGCGTAGATACGCAGTATTTT; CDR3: CASSDRDSVDTQYF
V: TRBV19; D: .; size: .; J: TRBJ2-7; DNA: TGTGCCAGTAGTATCGGATGGGGGCAGGGGTACGAGCAGTACTTC; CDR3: CASSIGWGQGYEQYF
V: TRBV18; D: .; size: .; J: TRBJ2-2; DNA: TGTGCCAGCTCACCACCTCAGGGACAGAACACCGGGGAGCTGTTTTTT; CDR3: CASSPPQGQNTGELFF
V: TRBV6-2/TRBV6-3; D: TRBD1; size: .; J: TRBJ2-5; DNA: TGTGCCAGCAGTCCCACAGGGGTCCAAGAGACCCAGTACTTC; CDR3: CASSPTGVQETQYF
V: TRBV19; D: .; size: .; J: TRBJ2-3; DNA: TGTGCCAGTAGTAACCGGTGGGGCACAGATACGCAGTATTTT; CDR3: CASSNRWGTDTQYF
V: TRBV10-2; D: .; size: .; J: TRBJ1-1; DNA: TGCGCCAGCAGTGATGTAGACCTGAACACTGAAGCTTTCTTT; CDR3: CASSDVDLNTEAFF
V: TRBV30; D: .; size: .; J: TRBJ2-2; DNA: TGTGCCTGGAGTGGACCTGGGGGGAGCACCGGGGAGCTGTTTTTT; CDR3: CAWSGPGGSTGELFF
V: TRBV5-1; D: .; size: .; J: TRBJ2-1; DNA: TGCGCCAGCAGCTTGGATCCGACAAGCTCCTACAATGAGCAGTTCTTC; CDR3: CASSLDPTSSYNEQFF